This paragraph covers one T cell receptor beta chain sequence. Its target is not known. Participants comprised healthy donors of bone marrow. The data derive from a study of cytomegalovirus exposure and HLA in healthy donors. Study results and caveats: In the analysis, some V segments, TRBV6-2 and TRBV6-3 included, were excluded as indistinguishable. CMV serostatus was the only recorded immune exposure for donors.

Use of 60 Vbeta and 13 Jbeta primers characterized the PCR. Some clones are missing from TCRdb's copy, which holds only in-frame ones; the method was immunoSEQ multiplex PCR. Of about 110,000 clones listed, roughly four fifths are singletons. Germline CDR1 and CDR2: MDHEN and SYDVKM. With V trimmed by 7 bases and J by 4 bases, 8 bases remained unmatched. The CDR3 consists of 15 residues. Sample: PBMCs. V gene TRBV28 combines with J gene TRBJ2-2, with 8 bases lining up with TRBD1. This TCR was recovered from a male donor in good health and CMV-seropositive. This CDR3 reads CASTEDRVATGELFF. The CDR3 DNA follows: TGTGCCAGCACCGAGGACAGGGTAGCCACCGGGGAGCTGTTTTTT.